Following are 25 T cell receptor beta chains from one sample sequenced in a study of cytomegalovirus exposure and HLA in healthy donors. It was with 60 Vbeta and 13 Jbeta primers that the PCR ran. Sequencing was performed with immunoSEQ multiplex PCR; in TCRdb, only in-frame clones are kept and a portion is missing. The table lists about 160,000 clones, 71% of them singletons. Source material: PBMCs. These TCRs come from a woman aged 25 to 39 in good health and CMV-seronegative.

The V call is TRBV29-1, the J call TRBJ2-1, with D uncertain. CDR3 length equals 11 residues. Germline CDR1 and CDR2: SQVTM and ANQGSEA. V was pared by 4 bases and J by 14 bases, with 15 bases between. CDR3 nucleotides: TGCAGCGTTGCTTCCGGGTGGATAGAGTTCTTC. It specifies CSVASGWIEFF.

This clone was detected only a few times. The gene calls are TRBV4-1 and TRBJ2-2; TRBD2 is a possible D gene (6 bases). The CDR3 contains 16 residues. CDR1 MGHRA and CDR2 YSYEKL come from the germline V gene. Trimming shortened V by 4 bases and J by 4 bases, and 16 bases separated the two germline ends. CDR3 residues: CASSPRSSVGTGELFF. The CDR3 nucleotides are TGCGCCAGCAGCCCCAGGTCTAGCGTGGGCACCGGGGAGCTGTTTTTT.

V and J are TRBV2 and TRBJ1-2; 7 bases line up with TRBD1. Germline V gives CDR1 SNHLY, CDR2 FYNNEI. V was pared by 7 bases and J by 2 bases, with 4 bases of the junction left unmatched. This CDR3 contains 13 residues. The CDR3 DNA follows: TGTGCCAGCAAAGGGGGCTGGAACTATGGCTACACCTTC. Translation gives CASKGGWNYGYTF.

The J gene is TRBJ2-1, the V gene TRBV5-1; 8 bases line up with TRBD1. The CDR3 contains 14 residues. Germline V gives CDR1 SGHRS, CDR2 YFSETQ. The ends lost 0 bases at V and 8 bases at J; junction bases unmatched: 4. The CDR3 sequence: CASSLESGGDEQFF. In DNA, the CDR3 is TGCGCCAGCAGCTTGGAGTCAGGGGGCGATGAGCAGTTCTTC.

The rearrangement links TRBV2 to TRBJ1-4, with D possibly matching TRBD1 (6 bases). This CDR3 is 14 amino acids long. V dropped 7 bases and J dropped 5 bases, with 14 bases sitting between them. In germline, CDR1 is SNHLY, CDR2 FYNNEI. The CDR3 loop reads CASNIQGTNEKLFF. The DNA of the CDR3 is TGTGCCAGCAATATACAGGGAACCAATGAAAAACTGTTTTTT.

The V gene is TRBV2, the J gene TRBJ2-3, with 10 positions matching TRBD2. Germline CDR1 SNHLY, CDR2 FYNNEI. Losses at the gene ends were 6 bases for V and 5 bases for J; bases not matched to a gene: 11. The CDR3 has 16 residues. The CDR3 region is CASREYSGGTLDTQYF. CDR3 sequence (DNA): TGTGCCAGCAGGGAATATAGCGGGGGGACCTTAGATACGCAGTATTTT.

This clone was recorded once. The rearrangement uses TRBV6-5 and TRBJ2-1; D call uncertain. V was clipped by 0 bases and J by 2 bases, with 11 bases between them. CDR1 is MNHEY and CDR2 is SVGAGI in the germline V gene. The CDR3 is made up of 16 amino acids. In DNA form, the CDR3 reads TGTGCCAGCAGTTACTCGTTTGAGAGAACCTACAATGAGCAGTTCTTC. This sequence encodes CASSYSFERTYNEQFF.

As to this clone: In the same sample, other DNA sequences code for this CDR3. The CDR3 nucleotides read TGCGCCAGCAGCCAAGACAGCGGCACCGGGGAGCTGTTTTTT. Translating gives CASSQDSGTGELFF. J is TRBJ2-2 and V is TRBV4-3, with D possibly being TRBD2 (5 bases). V dropped 0 bases and J dropped 4 bases, with 6 bases sitting between them. Germline CDR1 reads LGHNA; CDR2 reads YSLEER. This CDR3 has 14 amino acids.

CDR3 DNA sequence: TGTGCCAGCAGCTCTAGCGGGGGGCGCGGAAATACGCAGTATTTT. It translates to CASSSSGGRGNTQYF. The genes are TRBV7-2 and TRBJ2-3, with 11 positions matching TRBD2. There are 15 residues in the CDR3. V lost 4 bases to trimming and J lost 7 bases; unmatched junction nucleotides: 7. Germline CDR1 reads SGHTA; CDR2 reads FQGNSA.

The V gene is TRBV7-2, the J gene TRBJ2-7, with TRBD1 matching 8 bases. The CDR3 consists of 14 residues. Germline V gene sequence: CDR1 SGHTA, CDR2 FQGNSA. The V segment lost 6 bases and the J segment 8 bases; nucleotides outside the gene matches: 12. CDR3 amino acids: CASRTGVTSRQQYF. The CDR3 nucleotides read TGTGCCAGCAGGACAGGGGTCACGAGTAGACAGCAGTACTTC.

V usage is TRBV4-1 and J usage is TRBJ2-3; possible D gene TRBD2, 5 bases. Germline assignment: CDR1 MGHRA and CDR2 YSYEKL. CDR3 length equals 15 residues. Trimming removed 1 base from V and 3 bases from J, with 11 bases in between. The DNA for the CDR3 is TGCGCCAGCAGCCAAGTCGGAGGACGTACAGATACGCAGTATTTT. Protein: CASSQVGGRTDTQYF.

The V gene is TRBV4-3, the J gene TRBJ2-3; TRBD2 matches at 9 bases. The CDR3 loop spans 19 amino acids. J lost 9 bases, V lost 3 bases, and 22 bases had no gene match. The V gene's germline CDR1 is LGHNA and CDR2 YSLEER. Written as DNA, the CDR3 is TGCGCCAGCAGCCACTTTGCCCATGAGCGGGAGGTACCACCGGGCACGCAGTATTTT. This translates into CASSHFAHEREVPPGTQYF.

The V call is TRBV6-5, the J call TRBJ1-4; 11 bases match TRBD1. Germline V lookup: CDR1 MNHEY, CDR2 SVGAGI. V shed 6 bases and J 7 bases; nucleotides not matched to a gene: 7. CDR3 size: 15 residues. CDR3 coding DNA: TGTGCCAGCAGGCGGACAGGGGGCGGGGGTGAAAAACTGTTTTTT. Protein: CASRRTGGGGEKLFF.

This clone was picked up a small number of times. V is TRBV9 and J is TRBJ1-3; TRBD1 agrees at 9 bases. V lost 5 bases to trimming and J lost 4 bases; unmatched junction nucleotides: 7. CDR1 is SGDLS, CDR2 YYNGEE, per germline. CDR3 length: 15 residues. For the CDR3, the DNA is TGTGCCAGCAGGGGGACAGGGAACGGCGGAAACACCATATATTTT. Translating it yields CASRGTGNGGNTIYF.

This clone has only a few counts. This chain connects TRBV10-3 to TRBJ2-7; D possibly corresponds to TRBD1 (5 bases). Germline assignment: CDR1 ENHRY and CDR2 SYGVKD. V was pared by 3 bases and J by 6 bases, with 12 bases between. The CDR3 contains 13 residues. The chain's CDR3 is CAISEPGFREQYF. The CDR3 DNA reads TGTGCCATCAGTGAACCAGGGTTCCGCGAGCAGTACTTC.

V usage is TRBV1 and J usage is TRBJ1-5. TRBV1 is a documented pseudogene. The CDR3 is 16 amino acids. The CDR3 nucleotides are TGCACCAGCAGCCGTCTTTTTCCCTTTAGCAATCAGCCCCAGCATTTT. Its translation is CTSSRLFPFSNQPQHF.

The chain uses TRBV4-3 and TRBJ1-6; TRBD1 matches 7 bases. CDR3 length equals 14 residues. V was clipped by 2 bases and J by 6 bases; unmatched bases: 1. CDR1 LGHNA and CDR2 YSLEER come from the germline V gene. In DNA, the CDR3 is TGCGCCAGCAGCCAAACAGGGGTTAATTCACCCCTCCACTTT. This gives the protein CASSQTGVNSPLHF.

This rearrangement joins TRBV18 to TRBJ2-2; weak D call: TRBD2 (6 bases). From germline, CDR1 is KGHSH and CDR2 LQKENI. This CDR3 is 14 amino acids long. Trimming stripped 3 bases from V and 7 bases from J, with 12 bases between. The CDR3 DNA follows: TGTGCCAGCTCACCGGGACTCGACCTCGGGGAGCTGTTTTTT. Translated, it gives CASSPGLDLGELFF.

The chain recombines TRBV4-1 with TRBJ1-2; 7 bases match TRBD1. V lost 4 bases, J lost 6 bases, and 8 bases stayed unmatched. The CDR3 has 14 residues. CDR1 is MGHRA and CDR2 is YSYEKL in the germline V gene. Here the CDR3 DNA reads TGCGCCAGCAGCCGCATGAACACAGGGGATGGCTACACCTTC. Its translation: CASSRMNTGDGYTF.

The V and J genes are TRBV5-4 and TRBJ1-6, with 8 positions matching TRBD1. The CDR3 covers 17 residues. CDR1 SGHNT and CDR2 YYREEE come from the germline V gene (reference sequence). V lost 8 bases, J lost 1 base, and 11 bases stayed unmatched. CDR3 coding DNA: TGTGCCAGTACCCCGGGACAGGAAGTTTCCTATAATTCACCCCTCCACTTT. Its protein is CASTPGQEVSYNSPLHF.

The rearrangement uses TRBV28 and TRBJ2-2; tentatively, D is TRBD2 (6 bases). V shed 4 bases and J shed 3 bases, with 12 bases lying between them. The CDR3 is 15 amino acids. CDR1 MDHEN and CDR2 SYDVKM come from the germline V gene. The CDR3 DNA sequence: TGTGCCAGCAGTTATGTTAGCGGAGACACCGGGGAGCTGTTTTTT. This gives the protein CASSYVSGDTGELFF.

V usage is TRBV6-6 and J usage is TRBJ2-5; 7 bases map to TRBD2. With 7 bases clipped from V and 3 bases from J, the junction kept 2 bases outside the gene matches. This CDR3 region has 12 residues. CDR1 is MNHNY and CDR2 is SVGAGI in the germline V gene (reference sequence). CDR3 coding DNA: TGTGCCAGCACTAGCGGTAAAGAGACCCAGTACTTC. This translates into CASTSGKETQYF.

This clone was picked up a small number of times. The chain combines TRBV2 with TRBJ1-2; the D is unclear. The V gene's germline CDR1 is SNHLY and CDR2 FYNNEI. CDR3 size: 12 residues. V was cut by 7 bases and J by 4 bases, with 10 bases left in between. The CDR3 DNA reads TGTGCCAGCACAGGTTCGTTCTATGGCTACACCTTC. It encodes CASTGSFYGYTF.

This sequence joins TRBV30 and TRBJ1-5; no clear D gene. V shed 2 bases and J shed 0 bases, with 5 bases lying between them. Germline V gene sequence: CDR1 GTSNPN, CDR2 SVGIG (reference sequence). The CDR3 covers 13 residues. The CDR3 DNA follows: TGTGCCTGGAGTCCCAATAGCAATCAGCCCCAGCATTTT. The encoded protein is CAWSPNSNQPQHF.

CDR3 nucleotide sequence: TGCGCCAGCAGCTTGGGAGGGATAGCCGAGCAGTACTTC. Its translation is CASSLGGIAEQYF. The rearrangement joins TRBV5-1 to TRBJ2-7, with D possibly matching TRBD2 (5 bases). CDR1 is SGHRS and CDR2 is YFSETQ in the germline V gene. The CDR3 runs 13 residues. Trimming took 0 bases from V and 6 from J, leaving 10 bases between them.